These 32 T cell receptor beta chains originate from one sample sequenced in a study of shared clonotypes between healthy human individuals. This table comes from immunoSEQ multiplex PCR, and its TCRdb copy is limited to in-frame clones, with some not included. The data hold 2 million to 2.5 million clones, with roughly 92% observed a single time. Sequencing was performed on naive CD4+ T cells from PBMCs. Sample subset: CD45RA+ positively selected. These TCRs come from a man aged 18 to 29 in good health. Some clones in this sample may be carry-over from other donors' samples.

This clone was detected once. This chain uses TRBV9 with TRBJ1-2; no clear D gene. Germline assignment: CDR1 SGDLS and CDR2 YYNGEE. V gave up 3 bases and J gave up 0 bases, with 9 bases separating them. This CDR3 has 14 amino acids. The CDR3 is CASSATHTNYGYTF. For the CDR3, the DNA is TGTGCCAGCAGCGCGACACACACTAACTATGGCTACACCTTC.

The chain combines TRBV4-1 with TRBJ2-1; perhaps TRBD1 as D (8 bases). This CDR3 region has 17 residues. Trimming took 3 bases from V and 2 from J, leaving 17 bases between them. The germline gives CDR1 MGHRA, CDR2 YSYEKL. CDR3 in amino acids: CASSQGGARGPYNEQFF. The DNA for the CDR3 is TGCGCCAGCAGCCAGGGGGGGGCCAGGGGGCCCTACAATGAGCAGTTCTTC.

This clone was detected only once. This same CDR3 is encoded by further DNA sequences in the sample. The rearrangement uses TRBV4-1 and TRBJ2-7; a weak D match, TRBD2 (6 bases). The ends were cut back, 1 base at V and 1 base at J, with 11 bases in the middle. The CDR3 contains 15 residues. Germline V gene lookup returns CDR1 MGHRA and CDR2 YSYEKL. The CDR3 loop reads CASSQVSGSSYEQYF. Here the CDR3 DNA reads TGCGCCAGCAGCCAAGTATCCGGGAGTTCCTACGAGCAGTACTTC.

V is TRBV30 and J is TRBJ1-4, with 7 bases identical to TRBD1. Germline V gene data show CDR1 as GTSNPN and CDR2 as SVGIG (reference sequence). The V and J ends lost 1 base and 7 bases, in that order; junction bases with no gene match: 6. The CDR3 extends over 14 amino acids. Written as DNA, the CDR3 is TGTGCCTGGAGTGACAGGGGAGGAATTGAAAAACTGTTTTTT. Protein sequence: CAWSDRGGIEKLFF.

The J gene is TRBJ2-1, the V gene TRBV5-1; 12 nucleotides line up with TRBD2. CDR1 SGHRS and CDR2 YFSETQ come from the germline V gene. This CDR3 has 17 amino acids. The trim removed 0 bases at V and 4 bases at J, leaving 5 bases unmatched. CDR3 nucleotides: TGCGCCAGCAGCTTGGGGACTAGCGGGGAGTGGTACAATGAGCAGTTCTTC. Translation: CASSLGTSGEWYNEQFF. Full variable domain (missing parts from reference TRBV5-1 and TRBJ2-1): KAGVTQTPRYLIKTRGQQVTLSCSPISGHRSVSWYQQTPGQGLQFLFEYFSETQRNKGNFPGRFSGRQFSNSRSEMNVSTLELGDSALYLCASSLGTSGEWYNEQFFGPGTRLTVL.

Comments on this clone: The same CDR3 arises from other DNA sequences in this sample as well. The CDR3 spells CSVAPSTDTQYF. The CDR3, as DNA: TGCAGCGTTGCGCCTAGCACAGATACGCAGTATTTT. The chain recombines TRBV29-1 with TRBJ2-3; D is ambiguous. Germline V lookup: CDR1 SQVTM, CDR2 ANQGSEA. The CDR3 length is 12 residues. V lost 4 bases and J 0 bases, leaving 5 bases between the germline ends.

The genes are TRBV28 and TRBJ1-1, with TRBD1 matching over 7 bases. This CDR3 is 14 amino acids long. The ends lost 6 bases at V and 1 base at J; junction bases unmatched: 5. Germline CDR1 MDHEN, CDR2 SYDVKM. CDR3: CASRHGTANTEAFF. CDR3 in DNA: TGTGCCAGCAGGCATGGGACAGCGAACACTGAAGCTTTCTTT. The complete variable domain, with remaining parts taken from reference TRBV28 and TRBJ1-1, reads DVKVTQSSRYLVKRTGEKVFLECVQDMDHENMFWYRQDPGLGLRLIYFSYDVKMKEKGDIPEGYSVSREKKERFSLILESASTNQTSMYLCASRHGTANTEAFFGQGTRLTVV.

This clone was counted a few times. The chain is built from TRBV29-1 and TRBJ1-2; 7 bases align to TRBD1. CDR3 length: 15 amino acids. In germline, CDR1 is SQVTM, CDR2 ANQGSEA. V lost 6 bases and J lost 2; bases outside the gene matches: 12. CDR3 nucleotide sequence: TGCAGCGTCCAGTCCGGGACAGAGATGAACTATGGCTACACCTTC. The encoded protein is CSVQSGTEMNYGYTF.

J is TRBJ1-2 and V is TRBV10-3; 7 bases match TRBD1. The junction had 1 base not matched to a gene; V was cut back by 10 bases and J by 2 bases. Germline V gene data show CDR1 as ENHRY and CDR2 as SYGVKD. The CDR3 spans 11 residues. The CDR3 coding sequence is TGTGCCACGACAGGGAACTATGGCTACACCTTC. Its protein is CATTGNYGYTF.

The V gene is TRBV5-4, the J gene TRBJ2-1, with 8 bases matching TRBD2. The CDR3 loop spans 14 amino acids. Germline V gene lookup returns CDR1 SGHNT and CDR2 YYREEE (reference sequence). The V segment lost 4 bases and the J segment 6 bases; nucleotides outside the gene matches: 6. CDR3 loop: CASSPGTRANEQFF. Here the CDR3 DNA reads TGTGCCAGCAGCCCCGGGACTAGAGCCAATGAGCAGTTCTTC.

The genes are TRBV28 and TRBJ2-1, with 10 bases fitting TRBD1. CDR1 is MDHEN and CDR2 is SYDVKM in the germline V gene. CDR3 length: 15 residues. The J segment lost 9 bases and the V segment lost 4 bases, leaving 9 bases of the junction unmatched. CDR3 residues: CASSSTGTGVGEQFF. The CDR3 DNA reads TGTGCCAGCAGTTCCACCGGGACAGGGGTTGGTGAGCAGTTCTTC.

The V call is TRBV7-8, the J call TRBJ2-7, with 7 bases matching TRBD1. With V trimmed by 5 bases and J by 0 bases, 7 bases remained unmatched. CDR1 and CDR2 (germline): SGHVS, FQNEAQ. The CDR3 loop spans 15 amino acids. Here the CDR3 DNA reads TGTGCCAGCAGCACCAACAGGGGCTTCTCCTACGAGCAGTACTTC. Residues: CASSTNRGFSYEQYF. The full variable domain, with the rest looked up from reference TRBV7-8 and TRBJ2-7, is GAGVSQSPRYKVAKRGQDVALRCDPISGHVSLFWYQQALGQGPEFLTYFQNEAQLDKSGLPSDRFFAERPEGSVSTLKIQRTQQEDSAVYLCASSTNRGFSYEQYFGPGTRLTVT.

The CDR3 here is CASSSPAGLAGDETQYF. DNA for the CDR3: TGTGCCAGCAGCTCCCCAGCAGGTCTAGCGGGAGACGAGACCCAGTACTTC. The chain has TRBV7-3 and TRBJ2-5, with 10 bases fitting TRBD2. CDR3 length equals 17 residues. Trimming at V came to 4 bases and at J to 5 bases, leaving 13 bases not matched to a gene. Per germline, CDR1 SGHTA and CDR2 FQGTGA.

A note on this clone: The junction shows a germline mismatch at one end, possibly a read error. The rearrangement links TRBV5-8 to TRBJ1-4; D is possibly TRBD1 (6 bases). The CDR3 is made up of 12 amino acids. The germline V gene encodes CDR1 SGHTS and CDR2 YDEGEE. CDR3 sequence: CASSQEKGHQLF. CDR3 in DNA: TGTGCCAGCAGCCAGGAGAAGGGACACCAGCTTTTT.

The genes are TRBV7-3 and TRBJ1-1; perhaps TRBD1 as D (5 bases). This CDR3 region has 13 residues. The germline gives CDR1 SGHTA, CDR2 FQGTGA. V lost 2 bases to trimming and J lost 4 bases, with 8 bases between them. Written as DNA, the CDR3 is TGTGCCAGCAGCTTATGGGGGAGCACTGAAGCTTTCTTT. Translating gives CASSLWGSTEAFF.

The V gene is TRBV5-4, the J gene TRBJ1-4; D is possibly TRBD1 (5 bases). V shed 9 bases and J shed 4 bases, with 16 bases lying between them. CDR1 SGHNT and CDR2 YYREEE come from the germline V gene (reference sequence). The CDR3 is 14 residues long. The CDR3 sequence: CATGGRDGNEKLFF. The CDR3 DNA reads TGTGCCACCGGTGGCAGGGACGGTAATGAAAAACTGTTTTTT.

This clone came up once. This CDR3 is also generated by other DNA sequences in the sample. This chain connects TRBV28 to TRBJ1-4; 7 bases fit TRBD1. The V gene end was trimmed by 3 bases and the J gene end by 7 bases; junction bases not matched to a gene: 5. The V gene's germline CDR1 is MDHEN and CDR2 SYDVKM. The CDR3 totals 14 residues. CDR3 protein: CASSLGGGGEKLFF. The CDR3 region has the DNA TGTGCCAGCAGTTTGGGAGGGGGCGGTGAAAAACTGTTTTTT.

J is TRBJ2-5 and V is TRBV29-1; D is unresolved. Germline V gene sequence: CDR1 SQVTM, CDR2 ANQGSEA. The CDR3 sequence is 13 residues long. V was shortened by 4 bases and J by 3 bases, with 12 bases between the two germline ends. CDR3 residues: CSVGRLLKETQYF. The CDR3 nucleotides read TGCAGCGTTGGGAGACTCCTAAAAGAGACCCAGTACTTC.

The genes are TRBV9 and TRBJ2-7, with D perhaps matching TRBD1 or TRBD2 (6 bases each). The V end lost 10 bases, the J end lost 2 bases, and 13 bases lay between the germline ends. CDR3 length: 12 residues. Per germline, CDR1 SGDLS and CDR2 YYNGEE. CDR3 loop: CAPRGPTYEQYF. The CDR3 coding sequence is TGTGCCCCTCGGGGGCCCACCTACGAGCAGTACTTC.

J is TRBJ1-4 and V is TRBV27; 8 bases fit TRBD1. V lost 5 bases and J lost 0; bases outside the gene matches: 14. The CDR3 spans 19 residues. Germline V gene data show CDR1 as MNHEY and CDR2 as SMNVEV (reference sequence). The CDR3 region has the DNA TGTGCCAGCAGTGACACCGGACAGGGCACATCAGCAACTAATGAAAAACTGTTTTTT. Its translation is CASSDTGQGTSATNEKLFF. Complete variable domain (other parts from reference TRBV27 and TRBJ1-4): EAQVTQNPRYLITVTGKKLTVTCSQNMNHEYMSWYRQDPGLGLRQIYYSMNVEVTDKGDVPEGYKVSRKEKRNFPLILESPSPNQTSLYFCASSDTGQGTSATNEKLFFGSGTQLSVL.

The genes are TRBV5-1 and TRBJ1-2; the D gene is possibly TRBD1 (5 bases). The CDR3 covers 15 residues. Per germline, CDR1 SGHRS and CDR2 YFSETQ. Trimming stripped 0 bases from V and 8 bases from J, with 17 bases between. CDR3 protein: CASSLAVGPSGGYTF. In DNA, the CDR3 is TGCGCCAGCAGCTTGGCGGTGGGGCCAAGCGGCGGCTACACCTTC.

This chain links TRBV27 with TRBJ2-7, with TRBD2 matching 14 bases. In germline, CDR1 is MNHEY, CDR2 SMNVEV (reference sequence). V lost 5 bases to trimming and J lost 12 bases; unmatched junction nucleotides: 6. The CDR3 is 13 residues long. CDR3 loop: CASSVGLAGVLYF. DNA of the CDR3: TGTGCCAGCAGTGTGGGACTAGCGGGAGTCCTGTACTTC.

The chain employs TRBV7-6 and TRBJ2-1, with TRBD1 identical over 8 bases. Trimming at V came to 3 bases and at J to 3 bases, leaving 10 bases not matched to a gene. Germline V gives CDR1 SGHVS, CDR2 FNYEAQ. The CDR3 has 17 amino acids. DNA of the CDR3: TGTGCCAGCAGCTTTGGTTCCGGACAGGGTGACTACAATGAGCAGTTCTTC. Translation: CASSFGSGQGDYNEQFF.

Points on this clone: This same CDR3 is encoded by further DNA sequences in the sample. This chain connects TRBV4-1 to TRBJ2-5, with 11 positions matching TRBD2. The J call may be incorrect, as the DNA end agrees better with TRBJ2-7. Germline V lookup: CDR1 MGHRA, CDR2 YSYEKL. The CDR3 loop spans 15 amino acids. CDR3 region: CASSQGLAGSYEQYF. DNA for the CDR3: TGCGCCAGCAGCCAAGGACTAGCGGGGAGCTACGAGCAGTACTTC.

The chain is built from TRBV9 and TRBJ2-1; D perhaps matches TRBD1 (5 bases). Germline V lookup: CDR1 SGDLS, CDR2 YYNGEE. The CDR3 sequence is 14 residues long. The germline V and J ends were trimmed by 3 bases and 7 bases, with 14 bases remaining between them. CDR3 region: CASSAFGAVNEQFF. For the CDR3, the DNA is TGTGCCAGCAGCGCCTTTGGGGCAGTTAATGAGCAGTTCTTC.

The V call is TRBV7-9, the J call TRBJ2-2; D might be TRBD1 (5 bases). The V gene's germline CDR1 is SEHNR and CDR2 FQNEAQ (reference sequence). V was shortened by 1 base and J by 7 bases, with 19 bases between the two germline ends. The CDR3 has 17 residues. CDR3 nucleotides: TGTGCCAGCAGCTTAGGTTTGGACCGGGCCCAGGGCGGGGAGCTGTTTTTT. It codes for CASSLGLDRAQGGELFF.

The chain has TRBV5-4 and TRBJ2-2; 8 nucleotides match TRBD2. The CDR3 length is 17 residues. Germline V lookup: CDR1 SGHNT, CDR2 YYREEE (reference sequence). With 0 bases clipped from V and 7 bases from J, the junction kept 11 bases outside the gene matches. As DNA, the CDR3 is TGTGCCAGCAGCTTGGGCCGGGAGCGGGAGATCGGCGGGGAGCTGTTTTTT. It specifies CASSLGREREIGGELFF.

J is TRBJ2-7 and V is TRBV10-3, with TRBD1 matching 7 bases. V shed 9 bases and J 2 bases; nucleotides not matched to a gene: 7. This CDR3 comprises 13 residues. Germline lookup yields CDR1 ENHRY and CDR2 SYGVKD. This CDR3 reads CAIADRVTYEQYF. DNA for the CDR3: TGTGCCATTGCTGACAGGGTAACCTACGAGCAGTACTTC.

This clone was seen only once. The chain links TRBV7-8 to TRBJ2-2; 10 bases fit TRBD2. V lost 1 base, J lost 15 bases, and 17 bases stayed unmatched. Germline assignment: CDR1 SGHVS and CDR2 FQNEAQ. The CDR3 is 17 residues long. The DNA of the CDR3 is TGTGCCAGCAGCTTAGAAATAGCGGGAGGTCCCCCGGTAAAGATGTTTTTT. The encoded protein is CASSLEIAGGPPVKMFF.

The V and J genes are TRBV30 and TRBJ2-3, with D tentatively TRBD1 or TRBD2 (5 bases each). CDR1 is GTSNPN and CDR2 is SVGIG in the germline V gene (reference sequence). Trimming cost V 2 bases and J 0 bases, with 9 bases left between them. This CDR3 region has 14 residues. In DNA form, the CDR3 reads TGTGCCTGGAGTACCGGGACGAGCACAGATACGCAGTATTTT. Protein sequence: CAWSTGTSTDTQYF.

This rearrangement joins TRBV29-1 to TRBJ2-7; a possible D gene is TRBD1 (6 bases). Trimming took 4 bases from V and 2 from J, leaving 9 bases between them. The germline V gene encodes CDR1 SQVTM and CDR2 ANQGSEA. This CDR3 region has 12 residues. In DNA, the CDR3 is TGCAGCGTTGGACAGGATCCCTACGAGCAGTACTTC. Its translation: CSVGQDPYEQYF.

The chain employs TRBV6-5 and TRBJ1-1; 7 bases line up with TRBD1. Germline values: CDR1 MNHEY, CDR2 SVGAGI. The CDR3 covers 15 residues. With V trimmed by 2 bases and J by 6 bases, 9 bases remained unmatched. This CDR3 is CASSYATGWAAEAFF. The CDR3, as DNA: TGTGCCAGCAGTTACGCGACAGGGTGGGCCGCTGAAGCTTTCTTT.